This passage covers 22 T cell receptor beta chains from one sample sequenced in a study of shared clonotypes between healthy human individuals (dated by TCRdb to between 2020 and 2021). Library generation was performed with the immunoSEQ multiplex PCR assay. TCRdb re-hosts the immuneACCESS table, in-frame sequences only. Its copies lack some clones; in the studies checked, an unresolved V gene accounts for under half of them, and the cause for the rest is not known. Present in this sample are 2.5 million or so clones, around 94% of which were seen just once. The ten largest clones take up over 0.12% of the sample. Sequenced material: naive CD4+ T cells sorted from blood. The label giving this sample's cell subset or site can be read as: CD45RA+ positively selected. The receptor set was obtained from a young man in good health.

The chain is built from TRBV2 and TRBJ1-1; 8 nucleotides align to TRBD1. CDR3 length equals 13 residues. After removal of 6 bases from V and 2 bases from J, the junction contained 2 bases not matched to a gene. From germline, CDR1 is SNHLY and CDR2 FYNNEI. The CDR3 sequence: CASRDRANTEAFF. CDR3 DNA: TGTGCCAGCAGGGACAGGGCTAACACTGAAGCTTTCTTT.

This sequence joins TRBV5-8 and TRBJ2-7; 8 nucleotides line up with TRBD2. The CDR3 consists of 15 residues. The J segment lost 0 bases and the V segment lost 1 base, leaving 3 bases of the junction unmatched. Germline loops: CDR1 SGHTS, CDR2 YDEGEE. The CDR3 here is CASSLQRGSSYEQYF. CDR3 DNA sequence: TGTGCCAGCAGCTTGCAGCGGGGGAGCTCCTACGAGCAGTACTTC.

Notes on this clone: Other DNA variants within this sample encode the same CDR3. V gene TRBV5-1 combines with J gene TRBJ1-3, with D perhaps TRBD1 (5 bases). The CDR3 has 14 amino acids. Germline CDR1 and CDR2: SGHRS and YFSETQ. V was clipped by 2 bases and J by 1 base, with 7 bases between them. The CDR3 nucleotides read TGCGCCAGCAGCTTACCAGGGTCTGGAAACACCATATATTTT. This codes for CASSLPGSGNTIYF. The full variable domain, in which reference TRBV5-1 and TRBJ1-3 provide the parts outside the CDR3, is KAGVTQTPRYLIKTRGQQVTLSCSPISGHRSVSWYQQTPGQGLQFLFEYFSETQRNKGNFPGRFSGRQFSNSRSEMNVSTLELGDSALYLCASSLPGSGNTIYFGEGSWLTVV.

V and J are TRBV21-1 and TRBJ1-2; the D segment call TRBD1 is taken from the table without a DNA check. TRBV21-1 is described as a pseudogene. This CDR3 region has 15 residues. CDR3 in DNA: TGTGCCAGCACCCAAGACAGGGGGGAACTCGGTGGCTACACCTTC. It specifies CASTQDRGELGGYTF.

V gene TRBV29-1 combines with J gene TRBJ1-2; D remains ambiguous. The V end lost 1 base, the J end lost 8 bases, and 11 bases lay between the germline ends. The germline V gene has CDR1 SQVTM and CDR2 ANQGSEA. The CDR3 totals 12 residues. In DNA, the CDR3 is TGCAGCGTTGAAGGAAACAGCGGGGGCTACACCTTC. Translated, it gives CSVEGNSGGYTF.

This clone turned up a few times. This chain connects TRBV9 to TRBJ1-1; tentative D call: TRBD1 (6 bases). Trimming removed 1 base from V and 4 bases from J, with 14 bases in between. The CDR3 length is 15 residues. Germline CDR1 reads SGDLS; CDR2 reads YYNGEE. CDR3 DNA: TGTGCCAGCAGCGTATCTATGGGGGGCGGCACTGAAGCTTTCTTT. Translating gives CASSVSMGGGTEAFF.

The chain links TRBV5-1 to TRBJ1-4; TRBD1 is a possible D gene (5 bases). From germline, CDR1 is SGHRS and CDR2 YFSETQ. This CDR3 is 15 amino acids long. V lost 0 bases to trimming and J lost 6 bases, with 12 bases between them. CDR3 in DNA: TGCGCCAGCAGCTTGGTGGGGGGAGAGGATGAAAAACTGTTTTTT. Translating it yields CASSLVGGEDEKLFF.

The chain carries TRBV18 and TRBJ2-5; D is tentatively TRBD1 or TRBD2 (5 bases each). Germline CDR1 KGHSH, CDR2 LQKENI. The CDR3 runs to 16 residues. V was cut by 4 bases and J by 2 bases, with 17 bases left in between. The CDR3 DNA is TGTGCCAGCTCACTCGGGGCCGGAGAGGGGCAAGAGACCCAGTACTTC. This encodes CASSLGAGEGQETQYF.

The chain couples TRBV6-5 to TRBJ1-4; 7 bases agree with TRBD1. The V and J ends lost 4 bases and 8 bases, in that order; junction bases with no gene match: 7. The CDR3 sequence is 14 residues long. Looked up from germline, CDR1 is MNHEY and CDR2 is SVGAGI. CDR3 sequence (DNA): TGTGCCAGCAGTTCCAGGGGGGAGAGGGAAAAACTGTTTTTT. Amino acids: CASSSRGEREKLFF.

V is TRBV10-3 and J is TRBJ1-1; a possible D gene is TRBD1 (6 bases). This CDR3 region has 14 residues. Trimming pared 3 bases from V and 5 bases from J, leaving 13 bases between. Germline CDR1 reads ENHRY; CDR2 reads SYGVKD. CDR3 nucleotides: TGTGCCATCAGTGAAGGGGGATCTCCTACTGAAGCTTTCTTT. As protein: CAISEGGSPTEAFF.

V and J are TRBV2 and TRBJ2-1, with D maybe TRBD2 (5 bases). Trimming took off 6 bases at V and 10 bases at J, with 16 bases between the two ends. This CDR3 comprises 13 residues. Germline V gene data show CDR1 as SNHLY and CDR2 as FYNNEI. CDR3 residues: CASRPAGISEQFF. The CDR3 DNA is TGTGCCAGCAGACCCGCGGGTATATCGGAGCAGTTCTTC.

V gene TRBV11-2 combines with J gene TRBJ1-6; the D is unclear. The V gene lost 1 base and the J gene lost 4 bases, with 5 bases spanning the gap. CDR3 length: 14 amino acids. The germline CDR1 and CDR2 sequences are SGHAT and FQNNGV. DNA of the CDR3: TGTGCCAGCAGCTTAGGACATTATAATTCACCCCTCCACTTT. It specifies CASSLGHYNSPLHF.

For this clone: Other DNA sequences in this sample translate to the same CDR3. This rearrangement joins TRBV6-4 to TRBJ2-3; 7 positions match TRBD2. The CDR3 has 15 residues. The germline gives CDR1 MRHNA, CDR2 SNTAGT. The trim removed 0 bases at V and 1 base at J, leaving 1 base unmatched. The CDR3 sequence: CASSDSGLGTDTQYF. CDR3 sequence (DNA): TGTGCCAGCAGTGACTCTGGACTAGGCACAGATACGCAGTATTTT.

This chain uses TRBV18 with TRBJ2-2; D is perhaps TRBD1 (6 bases). This CDR3 has 16 residues. The V end lost 3 bases, the J end lost 4 bases, and 15 bases lay between the germline ends. Germline CDR1 and CDR2: KGHSH and LQKENI. CDR3 coding DNA: TGTGCCAGCTCACCCGCCGGGACACAGGGCACCGGGGAGCTGTTTTTT. Residues: CASSPAGTQGTGELFF.

The chain uses TRBV2 and TRBJ1-2, with a weak D call TRBD1 (5 bases). The germline V gene has CDR1 SNHLY and CDR2 FYNNEI. CDR3 length: 15 residues. The V and J ends lost 5 bases and 0 bases respectively, with 13 bases between them. In DNA, the CDR3 is TGTGCCAGCAGTACCAGGGCCGCATCTAACTATGGCTACACCTTC. This encodes CASSTRAASNYGYTF.

The CDR3 nucleotides read TGTGCCAGCAGTGAAAGGTCGACAGGGGACTATGGCTACACCTTC. It encodes CASSERSTGDYGYTF. This chain links TRBV6-1 with TRBJ1-2; 8 bases fit TRBD1. The CDR3 has 15 amino acids. The V gene end was trimmed by 2 bases and the J gene end by 3 bases; junction bases not matched to a gene: 5. Germline CDR1 and CDR2: MNHNS and SASEGT.

The rearrangement uses TRBV10-1 and TRBJ1-5, with unresolved D. Trimming took 0 bases from V and 0 from J, leaving 6 bases between them. The CDR3 consists of 15 residues. Germline CDR1 is WNHNN and CDR2 is SYGVQD (reference sequence). The CDR3 here is CASSESTTSNQPQHF. The CDR3 DNA reads TGCGCCAGCAGTGAGTCGACGACTAGCAATCAGCCCCAGCATTTT.

The chain carries TRBV11-2 and TRBJ2-5, with TRBD1 matching 7 bases. Trimming at V came to 6 bases and at J to 4 bases, leaving 5 bases not matched to a gene. Germline CDR1 SGHAT, CDR2 FQNNGV. The CDR3 spans 13 residues. Written as DNA, the CDR3 is TGTGCCAGCAGTTTTGGACAGGCAGAGACCCAGTACTTC. Its translation: CASSFGQAETQYF.

This clone came up a few times. The V gene is TRBV7-2, the J gene TRBJ2-4, with TRBD2 as a possible D gene (6 bases). Deletions cut 0 bases from V and 2 bases from J, with 17 bases between. This CDR3 region has 18 residues. Per the germline V gene, CDR1 is SGHTA and CDR2 is FQGNSA. This chain's CDR3 is CASSLARSSGVPKNIQYF. In DNA form, the CDR3 reads TGTGCCAGCAGCTTAGCGCGGAGTAGCGGAGTCCCCAAAAACATTCAGTACTTC.

This clone was recorded once. The chain recombines TRBV4-1 with TRBJ1-3, with TRBD1 as a possible D gene (6 bases). CDR1 and CDR2 from the germline V gene are MGHRA and YSYEKL. V lost 7 bases and J 4 bases, leaving 23 bases between the germline ends. CDR3 length equals 17 residues. The CDR3 here is CASTLGPHGTPGNTIYF. In nucleotides, the CDR3 is TGCGCCAGCACCCTAGGACCCCACGGGACACCCGGAAACACCATATATTTT.

The rearrangement joins TRBV19 to TRBJ2-2, with D possibly being TRBD1 (6 bases). Germline CDR1 reads LNHDA; CDR2 reads SQIVND (reference sequence). V lost 7 bases to trimming and J lost 1 base, with 10 bases between them. CDR3 length equals 14 residues. The CDR3 here is CASTTDRNTGELFF. In DNA form, the CDR3 reads TGTGCCAGTACCACGGACAGGAACACCGGGGAGCTGTTTTTT.

The V gene is TRBV9, the J gene TRBJ1-6; D possibly corresponds to TRBD1 (5 bases). The V end was cut by 4 bases, the J end by 10 bases, with 12 bases between. This CDR3 has 13 amino acids. Germline V gives CDR1 SGDLS, CDR2 YYNGEE. The CDR3 spells CASSPGGRSPLHF. The CDR3 nucleotides are TGTGCCAGCAGCCCCGGGGGACGATCACCCCTCCACTTT.